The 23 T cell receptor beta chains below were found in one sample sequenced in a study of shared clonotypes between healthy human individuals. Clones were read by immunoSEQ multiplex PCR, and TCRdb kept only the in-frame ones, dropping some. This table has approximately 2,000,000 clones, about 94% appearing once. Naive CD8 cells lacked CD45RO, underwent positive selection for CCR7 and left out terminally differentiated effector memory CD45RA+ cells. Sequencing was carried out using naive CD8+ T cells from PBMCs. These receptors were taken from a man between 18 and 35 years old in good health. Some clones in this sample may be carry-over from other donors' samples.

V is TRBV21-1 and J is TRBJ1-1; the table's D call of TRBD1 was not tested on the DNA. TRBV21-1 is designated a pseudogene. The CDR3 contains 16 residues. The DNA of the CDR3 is TGTGCCAGCAGCAAATCCGACAGGGCGGAGAACACTGAAGCTTTCTTT. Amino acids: CASSKSDRAENTEAFF.

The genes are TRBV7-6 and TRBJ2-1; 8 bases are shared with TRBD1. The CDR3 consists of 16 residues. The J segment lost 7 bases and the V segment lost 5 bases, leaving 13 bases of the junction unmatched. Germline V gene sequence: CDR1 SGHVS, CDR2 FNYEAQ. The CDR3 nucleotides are TGTGCCAGCAGCCCCAGTACGGACAGGGTCAAAAATGAGCAGTTCTTC. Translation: CASSPSTDRVKNEQFF.

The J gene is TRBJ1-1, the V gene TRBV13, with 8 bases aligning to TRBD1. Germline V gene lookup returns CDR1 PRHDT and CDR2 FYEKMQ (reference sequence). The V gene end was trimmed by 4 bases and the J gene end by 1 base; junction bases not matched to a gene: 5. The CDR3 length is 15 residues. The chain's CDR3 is CASSSRDRRNTEAFF. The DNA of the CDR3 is TGTGCCAGCAGCTCGAGGGACAGGAGGAACACTGAAGCTTTCTTT.

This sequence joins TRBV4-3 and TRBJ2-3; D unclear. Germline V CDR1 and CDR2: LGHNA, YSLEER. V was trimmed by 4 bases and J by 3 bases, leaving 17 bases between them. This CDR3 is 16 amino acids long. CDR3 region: CASSPDRSRETDTQYF. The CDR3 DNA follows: TGCGCCAGCAGCCCAGATAGGAGCCGTGAGACAGATACGCAGTATTTT.

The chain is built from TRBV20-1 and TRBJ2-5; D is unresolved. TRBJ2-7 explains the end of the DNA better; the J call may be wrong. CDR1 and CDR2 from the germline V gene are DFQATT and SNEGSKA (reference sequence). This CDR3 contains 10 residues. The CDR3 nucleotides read TGCAGTGCTGGAGCATACGAGCAGTACTTC. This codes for CSAGAYEQYF.

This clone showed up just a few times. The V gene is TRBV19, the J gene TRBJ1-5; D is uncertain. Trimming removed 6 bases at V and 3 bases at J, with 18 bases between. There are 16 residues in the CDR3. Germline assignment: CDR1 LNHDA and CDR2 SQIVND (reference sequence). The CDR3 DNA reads TGTGCCAGTAGCTATGATCAGACGAACTACAATCAGCCCCAGCATTTT. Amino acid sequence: CASSYDQTNYNQPQHF.

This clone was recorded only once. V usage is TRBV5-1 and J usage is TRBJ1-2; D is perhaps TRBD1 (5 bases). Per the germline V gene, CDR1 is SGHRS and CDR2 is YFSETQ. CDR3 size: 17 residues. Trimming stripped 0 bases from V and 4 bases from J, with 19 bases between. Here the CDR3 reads CASSLALNNRRSYGYTF. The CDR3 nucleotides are TGCGCCAGCAGCTTGGCCTTAAATAACAGGAGGAGCTATGGCTACACCTTC.

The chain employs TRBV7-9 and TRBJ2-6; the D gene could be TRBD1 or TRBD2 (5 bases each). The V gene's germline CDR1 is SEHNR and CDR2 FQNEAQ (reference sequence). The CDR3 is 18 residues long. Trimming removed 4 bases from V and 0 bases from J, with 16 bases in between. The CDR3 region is CASSSTGTGSSGANVLTF. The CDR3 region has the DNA TGTGCCAGCAGCTCCACCGGGACGGGAAGCTCTGGGGCCAACGTCCTGACTTTC.

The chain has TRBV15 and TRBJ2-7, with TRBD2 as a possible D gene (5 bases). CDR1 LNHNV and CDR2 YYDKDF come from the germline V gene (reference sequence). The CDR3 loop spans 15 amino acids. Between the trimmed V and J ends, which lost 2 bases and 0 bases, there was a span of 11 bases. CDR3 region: CATSRIPRDSYEQYF. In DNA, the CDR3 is TGTGCCACCAGCAGAATCCCCCGGGACTCCTACGAGCAGTACTTC.

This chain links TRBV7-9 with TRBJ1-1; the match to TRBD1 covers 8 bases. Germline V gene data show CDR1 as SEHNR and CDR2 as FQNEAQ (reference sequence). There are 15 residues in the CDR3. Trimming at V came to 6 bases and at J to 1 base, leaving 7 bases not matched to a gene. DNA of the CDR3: TGTGCCAGCAGACTGACAGGGGCCCCGAACACTGAAGCTTTCTTT. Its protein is CASRLTGAPNTEAFF.

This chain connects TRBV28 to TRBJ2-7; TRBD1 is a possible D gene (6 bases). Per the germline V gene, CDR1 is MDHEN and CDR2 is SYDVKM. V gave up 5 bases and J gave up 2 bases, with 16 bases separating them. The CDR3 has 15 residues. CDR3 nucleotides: TGTGCCAGCAGTCCCCCCGACAGGTACCCCTACGAGCAGTACTTC. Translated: CASSPPDRYPYEQYF.

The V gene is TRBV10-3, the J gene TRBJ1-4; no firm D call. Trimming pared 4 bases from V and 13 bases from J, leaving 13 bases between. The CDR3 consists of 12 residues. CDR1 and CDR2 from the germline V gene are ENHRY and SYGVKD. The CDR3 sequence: CAISVDGIRLFF. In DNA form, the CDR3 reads TGTGCCATCAGTGTGGACGGGATACGACTGTTTTTT.

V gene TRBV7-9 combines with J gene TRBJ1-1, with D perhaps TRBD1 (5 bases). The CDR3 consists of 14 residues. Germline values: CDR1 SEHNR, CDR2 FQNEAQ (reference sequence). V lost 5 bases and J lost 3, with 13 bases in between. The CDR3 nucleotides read TGTGCCAGCAGCCCGAGGGGTCGGTACACTGAAGCTTTCTTT. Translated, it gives CASSPRGRYTEAFF. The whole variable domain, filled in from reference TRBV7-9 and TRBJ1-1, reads DTGVSQNPRHKITKRGQNVTFRCDPISEHNRLYWYRQTLGQGPEFLTYFQNEAQLEKSRLLSDRFSAERPKGSFSTLEIQRTEQGDSAMYLCASSPRGRYTEAFFGQGTRLTVV.

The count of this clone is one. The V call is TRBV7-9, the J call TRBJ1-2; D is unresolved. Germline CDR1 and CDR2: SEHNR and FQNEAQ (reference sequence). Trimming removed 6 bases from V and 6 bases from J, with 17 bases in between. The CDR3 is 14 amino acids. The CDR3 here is CASSPKGRRNGYTF. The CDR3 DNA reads TGTGCCAGCAGTCCCAAGGGCCGCCGCAATGGCTACACCTTC.

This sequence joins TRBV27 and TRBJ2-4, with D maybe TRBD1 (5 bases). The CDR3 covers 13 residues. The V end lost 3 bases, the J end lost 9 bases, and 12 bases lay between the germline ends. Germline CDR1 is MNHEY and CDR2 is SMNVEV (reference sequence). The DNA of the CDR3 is TGTGCCAGCAGTTTTACCCCGACAGTCATTCAGTACTTC. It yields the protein CASSFTPTVIQYF.

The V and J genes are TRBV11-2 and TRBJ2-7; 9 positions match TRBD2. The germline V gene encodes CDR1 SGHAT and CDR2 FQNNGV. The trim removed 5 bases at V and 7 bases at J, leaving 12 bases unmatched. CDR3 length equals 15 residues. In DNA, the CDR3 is TGTGCCAGCAGCCTGGTGGCTAGCGGGGCGGGGGAGCAGTACTTC. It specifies CASSLVASGAGEQYF. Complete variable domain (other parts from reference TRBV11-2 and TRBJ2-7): EAGVAQSPRYKIIEKRQSVAFWCNPISGHATLYWYQQILGQGPKLLIQFQNNGVVDDSQLPKDRFSAERLKGVDSTLKIQPAKLEDSAVYLCASSLVASGAGEQYFGPGTRLTVT.

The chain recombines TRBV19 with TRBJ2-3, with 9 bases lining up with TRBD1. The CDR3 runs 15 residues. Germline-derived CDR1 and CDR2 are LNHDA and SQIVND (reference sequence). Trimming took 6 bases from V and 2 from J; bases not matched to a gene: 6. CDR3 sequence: CASRDRGYSTDTQYF. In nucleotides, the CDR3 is TGTGCCAGTAGAGACAGGGGGTACTCCACAGATACGCAGTATTTT.

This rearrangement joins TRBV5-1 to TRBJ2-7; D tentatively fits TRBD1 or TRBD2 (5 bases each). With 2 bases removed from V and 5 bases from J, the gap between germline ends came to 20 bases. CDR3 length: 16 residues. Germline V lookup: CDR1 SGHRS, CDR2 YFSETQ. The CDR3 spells CASSFNVGTGKNEQYF. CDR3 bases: TGCGCCAGCAGCTTCAACGTCGGGACGGGAAAAAACGAGCAGTACTTC.

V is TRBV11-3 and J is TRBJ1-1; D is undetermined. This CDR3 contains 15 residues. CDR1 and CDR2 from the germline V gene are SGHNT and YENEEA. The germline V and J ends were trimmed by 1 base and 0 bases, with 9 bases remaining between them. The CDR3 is CASSLAGPMNTEAFF. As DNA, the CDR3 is TGTGCCAGCAGCTTAGCAGGACCCATGAACACTGAAGCTTTCTTT.

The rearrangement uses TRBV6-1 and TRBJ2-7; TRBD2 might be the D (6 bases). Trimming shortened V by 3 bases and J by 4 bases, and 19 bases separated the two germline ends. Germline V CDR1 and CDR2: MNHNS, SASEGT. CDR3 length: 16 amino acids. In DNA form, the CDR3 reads TGTGCCAGCAGTGAGTACACAGGCCGGCGGGGTTACGAGCAGTACTTC. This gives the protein CASSEYTGRRGYEQYF.

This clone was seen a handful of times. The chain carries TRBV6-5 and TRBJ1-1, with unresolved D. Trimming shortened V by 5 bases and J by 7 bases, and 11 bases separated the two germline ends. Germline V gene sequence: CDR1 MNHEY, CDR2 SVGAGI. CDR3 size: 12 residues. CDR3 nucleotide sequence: TGTGCCAGCAGTCCCGACTCAATTGAAGCTTTCTTT. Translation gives CASSPDSIEAFF.

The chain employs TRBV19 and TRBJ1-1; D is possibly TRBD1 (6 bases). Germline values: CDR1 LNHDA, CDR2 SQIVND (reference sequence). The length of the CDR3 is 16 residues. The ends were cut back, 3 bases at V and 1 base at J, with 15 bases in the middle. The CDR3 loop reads CASSIGRGLQNTEAFF. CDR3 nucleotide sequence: TGTGCCAGTAGTATTGGTAGGGGGTTGCAGAACACTGAAGCTTTCTTT.

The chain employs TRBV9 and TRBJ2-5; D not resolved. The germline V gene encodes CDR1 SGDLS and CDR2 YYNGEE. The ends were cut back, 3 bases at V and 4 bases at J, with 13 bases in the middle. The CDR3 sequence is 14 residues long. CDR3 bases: TGTGCCAGCAGCGAATTAAGTAGTCTAGAGACCCAGTACTTC. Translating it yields CASSELSSLETQYF.